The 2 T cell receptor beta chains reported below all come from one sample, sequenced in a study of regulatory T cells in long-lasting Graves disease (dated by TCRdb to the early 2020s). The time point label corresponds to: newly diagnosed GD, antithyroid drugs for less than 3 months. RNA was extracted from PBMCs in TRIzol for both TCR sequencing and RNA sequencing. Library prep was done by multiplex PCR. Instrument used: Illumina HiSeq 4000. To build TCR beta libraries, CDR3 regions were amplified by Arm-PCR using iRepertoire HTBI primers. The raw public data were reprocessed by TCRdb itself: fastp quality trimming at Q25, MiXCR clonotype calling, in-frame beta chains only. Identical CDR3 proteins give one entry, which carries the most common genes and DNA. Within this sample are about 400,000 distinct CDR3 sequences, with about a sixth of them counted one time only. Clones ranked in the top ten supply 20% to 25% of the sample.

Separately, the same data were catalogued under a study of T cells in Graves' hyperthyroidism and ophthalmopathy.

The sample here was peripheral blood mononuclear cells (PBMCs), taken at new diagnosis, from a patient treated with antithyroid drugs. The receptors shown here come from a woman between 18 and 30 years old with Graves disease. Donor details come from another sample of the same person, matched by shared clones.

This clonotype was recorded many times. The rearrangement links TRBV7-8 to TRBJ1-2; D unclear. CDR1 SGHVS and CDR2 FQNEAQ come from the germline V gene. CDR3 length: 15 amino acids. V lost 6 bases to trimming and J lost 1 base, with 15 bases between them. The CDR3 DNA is TGTGCCAGCAGTCAAAATCCTACTTTTAACTATGGCTACACCTTC. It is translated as CASSQNPTFNYGYTF.

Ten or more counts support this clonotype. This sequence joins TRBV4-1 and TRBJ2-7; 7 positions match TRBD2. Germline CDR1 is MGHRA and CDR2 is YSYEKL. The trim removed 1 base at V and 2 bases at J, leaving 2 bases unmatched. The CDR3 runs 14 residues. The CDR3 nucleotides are TGCGCCAGCAGCCAAGCGGGAGGACCCTACGAGCAGTACTTC. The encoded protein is CASSQAGGPYEQYF.